The T cell receptor beta chain described here comes from a study of blood T cell repertoires in COVID-19. For the study at large: Researchers got acute and convalescent COVID-19 samples from the United States, Italy and Spain. T cells, B-cell-depleted T cells, or PBMCs provided the cDNA or gDNA that served as material.

Enrollees, about 18 to 90 years old, lived in 24 US areas. Resolution of symptoms, clearance, or two negative PCRs was present in recovered Cohort 3 donors. TCRdb keeps only in-frame clones here, not all; method: immunoSEQ multiplex PCR. The sample contains some 430,000 clones, roughly 91% of which appear only once. The V gene's germline CDR1 is SGDLS and CDR2 YYNGEE. The V gene end was trimmed by 4 bases and the J gene end by 8 bases; junction bases not matched to a gene: 9. This CDR3 spans 16 amino acids. The chain carries TRBV9 and TRBJ1-6; 10 nucleotides line up with TRBD1. The source is a man younger than 35 who had recovered from COVID-19. Source material: PBMCs or T cells enriched from blood (not recorded which). The CDR3 region has the DNA TGTGCCAGCAGCACCGGAGAGGGACAGGGGCATTCACCCCTCCACTTT. It codes for CASSTGEGQGHSPLHF.